This T cell receptor (beta chain) derives from a study of T-cell memory formation after mild COVID-19. Overall study context: Largely, the TCR clusters proved donor specific. Whole-study results and caveats: Mainly in CM and EM were contracting CD4+ clones; CD8+ were in EMRA.

MiXCR, run by TCRdb on the 5' RACE reads, gives a single entry per CDR3 protein. The sample yields about 410,000 distinct CDR3 sequences, more than 20% seen once. This clonotype has a count of ten or more. What it recognizes is unknown. Trimming removed 1 base from V and 4 bases from J, with 11 bases in between. This CDR3 spans 15 amino acids. CDR1 is SGHTA, CDR2 FQGNSA, per germline. Sequenced sample: PBMCs or a T cell subset sorted from them (not recorded which). J is TRBJ2-1 and V is TRBV7-2, with D maybe TRBD1 (7 bases). The TCR comes from an adult woman who had mild COVID-19 (a few samples of this study predate the infection). Cell type and time point are not known. The chain's CDR3 is CASSLGSGGYNEQFF. CDR3 DNA sequence: TGTGCCAGCAGCTTAGGGTCAGGGGGGTACAATGAGCAGTTCTTC.